These 20 T cell receptor beta chains were sequenced from one sample in a study of regulatory T cells in long-lasting Graves disease (dated by TCRdb to about 2021). The protocol used for the library was multiplex PCR. This sample was sequenced with an Illumina HiSeq 4000. CDR3 regions were amplified by Arm-PCR with iRepertoire HTBI primers to construct TCR beta libraries. Through fastp at Q25 and MiXCR, TCRdb rebuilt clones from the public reads, retaining in-frame beta chains. Each entry is one CDR3 protein sequence, shown with its most common DNA and genes. Here the sample has 560,000 or so distinct CDR3 sequences; roughly a sixth occur a single time. The ten largest clones capture around 11% of the sample. Reading the label with the study, this specimen's time point is: newly diagnosed GD, antithyroid drugs for less than 3 months. RNA was extracted from PBMCs in TRIzol for both TCR sequencing and RNA sequencing.

These sequences were also reported in another study, on T cells in Graves' hyperthyroidism and ophthalmopathy.

The sample in question was peripheral blood mononuclear cells (PBMCs), obtained at new diagnosis, from a patient treated with antithyroid drugs. The receptor source for this set is a man younger than 35 with Graves disease. Donor details come from another sample of the same person, matched by shared clones.

In this sample, this clonotype turned up many times. V gene TRBV5-4 combines with J gene TRBJ2-1, with 9 positions matching TRBD2. The CDR3 is 16 residues long. The germline V gene has CDR1 SGHNT and CDR2 YYREEE (reference sequence). V shed 2 bases, J shed 8 bases, and the junction held 11 bases outside the gene matches. As DNA, the CDR3 is TGTGCCAGCAGCTTAGGCAGCTCTAGCGGGACCGATGAGCAGTTCTTC. Its translation: CASSLGSSSGTDEQFF.

At least ten counts were recorded for this clonotype. The genes are TRBV20-1 and TRBJ2-1; 10 bases align to TRBD2. The CDR3 is 18 residues long. In germline, CDR1 is DFQATT, CDR2 SNEGSKA (reference sequence). Trimming removed 3 bases from V and 3 bases from J; junction bases left unmatched: 14. The CDR3 DNA follows: TGCAGTGCTAGTAAGCTAGCGGGAGAGGGCTACTTCTACAATGAGCAGTTCTTC. Protein product: CSASKLAGEGYFYNEQFF.

In its sample, this clonotype was seen once. A read error may be the cause here, since a much bigger clone is one base away. V and J are TRBV27 and TRBJ1-6; weak D call: TRBD1 (5 bases). The CDR3 has 14 residues. CDR1 and CDR2 from the germline V gene are MNHEY and SMNVEV (reference sequence). The CDR3 loop reads CASSAYQGSSPPHF. DNA of the CDR3: TGTGCCAGCAGTGCTTACCAGGGCAGTTCACCCCCCCACTTT.

This clonotype has a handful of counts. The gene calls are TRBV11-1 and TRBJ2-3, with unresolved D. This CDR3 spans 16 amino acids. The germline gives CDR1 SGHAT, CDR2 FQDESV (reference sequence). Between the trimmed V and J ends, which lost 1 base and 1 base, there was a span of 12 bases. This CDR3 reads CASSLVRALGTDTQYF. CDR3 bases: TGTGCCAGCAGCTTAGTAAGGGCTCTGGGCACAGATACGCAGTATTTT.

The chain carries TRBV7-9 and TRBJ1-6; tentative D call: TRBD1 (6 bases). Trimming took off 1 base at V and 7 bases at J, with 11 bases between the two ends. The CDR3 contains 15 residues. CDR1 and CDR2 from the germline V gene are SEHNR and FQNEAQ (reference sequence). The CDR3 sequence is CASSLGGQANSPLHF. The CDR3 nucleotides are TGTGCCAGCAGCTTAGGGGGGCAGGCGAATTCACCCCTCCACTTT.

The rearrangement joins TRBV7-8 to TRBJ1-4; tentatively, D is TRBD1 (6 bases). CDR1 SGHVS and CDR2 FQNEAQ come from the germline V gene. The CDR3 is 14 amino acids. The ends were cut back, 5 bases at V and 8 bases at J, with 15 bases in the middle. CDR3 sequence (DNA): TGTGCCAGCAGCGCGAGGGAAGGGGGGGAAAAACTGTTTTTT. This gives the protein CASSAREGGEKLFF.

The chain joins TRBV11-2 to TRBJ1-1; D not certain. This CDR3 is 14 amino acids long. Germline V lookup: CDR1 SGHAT, CDR2 FQNNGV. Trimming removed 4 bases at V and 1 base at J, with 10 bases between. The CDR3 nucleotides read TGTGCCAGCAGCTACAGACCGCGGAACACTGAAGCTTTCTTT. This translates into CASSYRPRNTEAFF.

This clonotype was found a few times. V is TRBV5-1 and J is TRBJ2-1, with 10 bases that match TRBD2. Trimming at V came to 5 bases and at J to 5 bases, leaving 10 bases not matched to a gene. The V gene's germline CDR1 is SGHRS and CDR2 YFSETQ. The length of the CDR3 is 16 residues. CDR3 coding DNA: TGCGCCAGCAGAATGCAGGGGACTAGCGCGGACAATGAGCAGTTCTTC. Translation: CASRMQGTSADNEQFF.

A few counts support this clonotype. The chain uses TRBV5-1 and TRBJ2-7, with 7 nucleotides matching TRBD2. The CDR3 length is 15 residues. Germline values: CDR1 SGHRS, CDR2 YFSETQ. Trimming removed 4 bases from V and 3 bases from J; junction bases left unmatched: 10. CDR3 region: CASSLLRDYNYEQYF. The CDR3 DNA sequence: TGCGCCAGCAGCCTCCTCCGGGACTATAACTACGAGCAGTACTTC.

A few counts support this clonotype. The chain combines TRBV6-2 or TRBV6-3 with TRBJ1-5; 7 bases align to TRBD1. V lost 5 bases, J lost 5 bases, and 12 bases stayed unmatched. CDR3 length equals 16 residues. CDR1 is MNHEY and CDR2 is SVGEGT in the germline V gene. CDR3 nucleotide sequence: TGTGCCAGCAGTGAAGCAAGGGGGCTAGGGGATCAGCCCCAGCATTTT. Amino acid sequence: CASSEARGLGDQPQHF.

This rearrangement joins TRBV11-2 to TRBJ2-1; weak D call: TRBD2 (6 bases). The V end was cut by 5 bases, the J end by 7 bases, with 15 bases between. Per germline, CDR1 SGHAT and CDR2 FQNNGV. The CDR3 length is 14 residues. In nucleotides, the CDR3 is TGTGCCAGCAGCGTGGGTCGGGAGTTTAATGAGCAGTTCTTC. It codes for CASSVGREFNEQFF.

V usage is TRBV20-1 and J usage is TRBJ1-4; D uncertain. CDR1 DFQATT and CDR2 SNEGSKA come from the germline V gene (reference sequence). Trimming removed 1 base from V and 7 bases from J, with 22 bases in between. The CDR3 runs 17 residues. As DNA, the CDR3 is TGCAGTGCTAGAGCAGACCGCCCTGGGGTCCCAACTGAAAAACTGTTTTTT. Translated, it gives CSARADRPGVPTEKLFF.

The table lists this clonotype with a few counts. The J gene is TRBJ2-2, the V gene TRBV10-3; a possible D gene is TRBD1 (6 bases). The CDR3 has 13 amino acids. The V end was cut by 8 bases, the J end by 3 bases, with 10 bases between. Germline V gives CDR1 ENHRY, CDR2 SYGVKD. The CDR3 DNA follows: TGTGCCATCGCAGGGGTGGACACCGGGGAGCTGTTTTTT. Translating gives CAIAGVDTGELFF.

This clonotype was seen repeatedly, ten times or more. CDR3 in DNA: TGCAGTGCTAGAGATCTACAGACCTACGAGCAGTACTTC. This sequence encodes CSARDLQTYEQYF. The V gene is TRBV20-1, the J gene TRBJ2-7; no clear D gene. The V gene's germline CDR1 is DFQATT and CDR2 SNEGSKA (reference sequence). The CDR3 is 13 amino acids. Between the trimmed V and J ends, which lost 0 bases and 2 bases, there was a span of 8 bases.

CDR3 DNA: TGTGCCAGCAGTTTCCTTAGATTAGCGGGAGGGCCCTACGAGCAGTACTTC. As protein: CASSFLRLAGGPYEQYF. The chain recombines TRBV6-5 with TRBJ2-7; 11 bases map to TRBD2. The CDR3 has 17 residues. V lost 4 bases to trimming and J lost 2 bases; unmatched junction nucleotides: 10. Germline assignment: CDR1 MNHEY and CDR2 SVGAGI.

This clonotype was observed many times. This chain links TRBV27 with TRBJ2-4, with D tentatively TRBD2 (6 bases). The CDR3 runs 16 residues. The V end lost 2 bases, the J end lost 1 base, and 12 bases lay between the germline ends. Germline CDR1 reads MNHEY; CDR2 reads SMNVEV (reference sequence). This CDR3 is CASSLGPGGAKNIQYF. The CDR3 DNA sequence: TGTGCCAGCAGTTTAGGGCCCGGAGGGGCCAAAAACATTCAGTACTTC.

In its sample, this clonotype was seen a few times. The CDR3 protein is CASSVEAGNYGYTF. In DNA, the CDR3 is TGTGCCAGCAGCGTAGAGGCCGGGAACTATGGCTACACCTTC. The V and J genes are TRBV9 and TRBJ1-2; D gene ambiguous. The length of the CDR3 is 14 residues. The germline gives CDR1 SGDLS, CDR2 YYNGEE. V was cut by 0 bases and J by 2 bases, with 8 bases left in between.

This clonotype was detected only once. This likely came from a read error, as a far larger clone is one base away. The gene calls are TRBV11-2 and TRBJ2-7; TRBD1 might be the D (5 bases). V was trimmed by 5 bases and J by 1 base, leaving 12 bases between them. The CDR3 is 14 amino acids. Germline loops: CDR1 SGHAT, CDR2 FQNNGV. The CDR3 DNA sequence: TGTGCCAGCAGCCGTGACAGTTTTTCCTACGAGCAGTACTTC. Its translation is CASSRDSFSYEQYF.

Ten or more counts support this clonotype. This chain joins TRBV6-1 and TRBJ2-7; D might be TRBD1 (5 bases). The CDR3 extends over 14 amino acids. Deletions cut 10 bases from V and 2 bases from J, with 18 bases between. Germline CDR1 reads MNHNS; CDR2 reads SASEGT. The CDR3 coding sequence is TGTGCCATCACAAGACAGTACAAGACCTACGAGCAGTACTTC. Amino acids: CAITRQYKTYEQYF.

This clonotype was seen at least ten times. The rearrangement links TRBV27 to TRBJ2-7; D uncertain. V shed 5 bases and J shed 1 base, with 12 bases lying between them. The CDR3 has 14 amino acids. Germline CDR1 MNHEY, CDR2 SMNVEV (reference sequence). The CDR3 spells CASSRSDGSYEQYF. The CDR3 DNA reads TGTGCCAGCAGTCGTTCGGACGGGTCCTACGAGCAGTACTTC.